The clone carrying this T cell receptor beta chain appeared once. Its cognate antigen is unknown. This entry belongs to a study of shared clonotypes between healthy human individuals. About the research overall: In total, the donors were a couple of women and a few men aged 18 to 49. Whole-study findings and limits: Sampling covered nothing but blood. Tissue TCR repertoires likely differ from those found in blood. Represented diversity (both genetic and exposure-history) was limited by the small number of donors.

Germline CDR1 is ENHRY and CDR2 is SYGVKD. The CDR3 totals 13 residues. The germline V and J ends were trimmed by 3 bases and 0 bases, with 4 bases remaining between them. There were no recent acute infections or vaccinations among the donors, who were healthy HIV-negative adults. Sequencing used immunoSEQ multiplex PCR; TCRdb keeps in-frame clones, though not all of them. This sample has about 510,000 clones, with about 96% found just once. The sequence was obtained from a woman in her 30s in good health. The chain joins TRBV10-3 to TRBJ2-3; D is unresolved. Sequencing was performed on naive CD4+ T cells sorted from blood. Subset of the sample: CD45RA+ positively selected. CDR3 coding DNA: TGTGCCATCAGTGATTTTAGCACAGATACGCAGTATTTT. Translating it yields CAISDFSTDTQYF.